The clone carrying this T cell receptor (beta chain) was recorded many times. Its specificity is unknown. The sample comes from a study of CD8 T cells in ankylosing spondylitis. The CDR3 consists of 18 residues. Germline CDR1 SGHAT, CDR2 FQDESV (reference sequence). V shed 3 bases and J 3 bases; nucleotides not matched to a gene: 9. Study-wide findings and caveats: Typical of ankylosing spondylitis blood, it appeared, was a TCR beta motif of about eight highly homologous variants.

A quantitative 5'-RACE method, one with molecular barcodes, was used to make TCR beta libraries. TCRdb re-called the 5' RACE reads through MiXCR, storing one row per CDR3 protein. Counted here are about 140,000 distinct CDR3 sequences, roughly 8.3% occurring once; the ten biggest clones make up 6% to 9.5%. The chain recombines TRBV11-1 with TRBJ2-2, with 11 nucleotides matching TRBD2. Sequenced sample: synovial fluid, either unsorted or a sorted T cell fraction (not recorded which). This sequence was found in a male donor with ankylosing spondylitis. This CDR3 is CASSFQDGTSGYTGELFF. CDR3 coding DNA: TGTGCCAGCAGCTTTCAAGACGGGACTAGCGGATACACCGGGGAGCTGTTTTTT.